In this sample, the clone carrying this T cell receptor (beta chain) turned up many times. This record comes from a study of read filtering for tumor transcriptome and immune sequencing. CDR1 is SGHTA and CDR2 is FQGNSA in the germline V gene. Trimming at V came to 1 base and at J to 5 bases, leaving 1 base not matched to a gene. The CDR3 runs 13 residues. Molecular barcoded adaptors covering alpha/delta and beta/gamma chains were used on roughly 370 ng RNA. A single record per CDR3 protein comes from TCRdb applying MiXCR to the reads. This sample has more than 55,000 distinct CDR3 sequences, with around 19% found just once.

The source material was a population of CD138-negative cells sorted from bone marrow. The clonotype was recovered from a donor older than 35 with multiple myeloma. This chain connects TRBV7-2 to TRBJ2-7, with 8 bases fitting TRBD2. CDR3 nucleotides: TGTGCCAGCAGCTTAGTGACTAGCGACGAGCAGTACTTC. This sequence encodes CASSLVTSDEQYF.